One sample yielded the 12 T cell receptor beta chains listed below, sequenced in a study of cytomegalovirus exposure and HLA in healthy donors. With 60 Vbeta and 13 Jbeta primers, the PCR was carried out. Clones were sequenced by immunoSEQ multiplex PCR, and TCRdb holds only the in-frame ones, with some missing. The sample gives 70,000 to 95,000 clones, approximately 79% of which show up once; 10% to 15% is in the top ten. Sequenced material: PBMCs. These receptors were collected from a human donor in good health.

The chain recombines TRBV9 with TRBJ1-2; D is perhaps TRBD1 (5 bases). This CDR3 contains 15 residues. With 4 bases removed from V and 0 bases from J, the gap between germline ends came to 13 bases. In germline, CDR1 is SGDLS, CDR2 YYNGEE. The CDR3: CASSLSMTANYGYTF. In DNA, the CDR3 is TGTGCCAGCAGCTTGTCTATGACAGCTAACTATGGCTACACCTTC.

The V gene is TRBV5-1, the J gene TRBJ2-7; 11 bases match TRBD1. Germline-derived CDR1 and CDR2 are SGHRS and YFSETQ. With V trimmed by 1 base and J by 3 bases, 6 bases remained unmatched. The CDR3 is 16 amino acids. The CDR3 reads CASSLFSGTGGYEQYF. For the CDR3, the DNA is TGCGCCAGCAGCTTGTTTAGTGGGACAGGGGGCTACGAGCAGTACTTC.

The V call is TRBV7-2, the J call TRBJ1-2; 7 positions agree with TRBD1. This CDR3 comprises 15 residues. J gave up 5 bases and V 1 base, and 7 bases lay outside the gene matches. Germline CDR1 is SGHTA and CDR2 is FQGNSA. Here the CDR3 reads CASSLGTGGYYGYTF. For the CDR3, the DNA is TGTGCCAGCAGCTTAGGGACAGGTGGTTATTATGGCTACACCTTC.

This CDR3 reads CASSPRQGTSTDTQYF. The CDR3 DNA is TGTGCCAGCAGCCCAAGGCAGGGGACAAGCACAGATACGCAGTATTTT. The chain is built from TRBV7-6 and TRBJ2-3; D may be TRBD1 (6 bases). CDR3 size: 16 residues. The ends were cut back, 5 bases at V and 0 bases at J, with 15 bases in the middle. Germline V gene sequence: CDR1 SGHVS, CDR2 FNYEAQ.

The chain recombines TRBV2 with TRBJ1-6; D ambiguous. CDR3 length: 14 residues. Germline CDR1 reads SNHLY; CDR2 reads FYNNEI. Trimming pared 1 base from V and 9 bases from J, leaving 10 bases between. DNA for the CDR3: TGTGCCAGCAGTGAAGATAGAGTCATTTCACCCCTCCACTTT. Amino acids: CASSEDRVISPLHF.

The gene calls are TRBV2 and TRBJ2-1, with 10 bases matching TRBD1. CDR1 and CDR2 from the germline V gene are SNHLY and FYNNEI. CDR3 size: 15 residues. The V and J ends lost 2 bases and 6 bases, in that order; junction bases with no gene match: 4. The CDR3 nucleotides read TGTGCCAGCAGTGAAACTAGGACAGGGGGCAATGAGCAGTTCTTC. It yields the protein CASSETRTGGNEQFF.

The chain joins TRBV4-1 to TRBJ2-1; TRBD2 aligns across 10 bases. V dropped 3 bases and J dropped 3; count of bases not matched to a gene: 8. The CDR3 runs to 17 residues. Germline V gene data show CDR1 as MGHRA and CDR2 as YSYEKL. The CDR3 nucleotides are TGCGCCAGCAGCCAGGAACTAGCGGGGCCTTTCTACAATGAGCAGTTCTTC. This codes for CASSQELAGPFYNEQFF.

This chain connects TRBV5-1 to TRBJ1-1; TRBD1 aligns across 11 bases. CDR3 length: 13 amino acids. Trimming cost V 3 bases and J 6 bases; bases outside gene matches: 1. In germline, CDR1 is SGHRS, CDR2 YFSETQ. Here the CDR3 DNA reads TGCGCCAGCAGCTGGACAGGGGGCCCTGAAGCTTTCTTT. Translated, it gives CASSWTGGPEAFF.

The chain links TRBV6-5 to TRBJ1-2, with 7 bases lining up with TRBD1. Trimming at V came to 5 bases and at J to 8 bases, leaving 11 bases not matched to a gene. The CDR3 has 14 residues. Germline values: CDR1 MNHEY, CDR2 SVGAGI. The CDR3 region is CASSAMTGRLGYTF. The CDR3 DNA is TGTGCCAGCAGTGCTATGACAGGGAGGCTCGGCTACACCTTC.

As concerns this clone: Other DNA sequences in the sample encode the same CDR3. This sequence joins TRBV5-1 and TRBJ2-5, with a weak D call TRBD1 (6 bases). Deletions cut 2 bases from V and 3 bases from J, with 11 bases between. This CDR3 is built from 14 residues. The germline CDR1 and CDR2 sequences are SGHRS and YFSETQ. The CDR3 nucleotides read TGCGCCAGCAGCTTAGTGGCAGGGGAAGAGACCCAGTACTTC. It encodes CASSLVAGEETQYF.

This rearrangement joins TRBV10-3 to TRBJ2-3; 8 nucleotides agree with TRBD1. The V and J ends lost 10 bases and 1 base, in that order; junction bases with no gene match: 10. CDR3 size: 15 residues. Germline CDR1 reads ENHRY; CDR2 reads SYGVKD. The CDR3 spells CATTLRGQGTDTQYF. Written as DNA, the CDR3 is TGTGCCACCACTCTGAGGGGACAGGGCACAGATACGCAGTATTTT.

This clone was detected a few times. Possible read error: a much larger clone is one base away. Other DNA variants within this sample encode the same CDR3. The V and J genes are TRBV4-2 and TRBJ1-1; 8 positions match TRBD1. The germline CDR1 and CDR2 sequences are LGHNA and YNFKEQ. The CDR3 totals 16 residues. The V gene end was trimmed by 5 bases and the J gene end by 1 base; junction bases not matched to a gene: 9. CDR3 protein: CASSLFGQGGNTEAFF. DNA for the CDR3: TGTGCCAGCAGCTTATTTGGACAGGGCGGGAACACTGAAGCTTTCTTT.